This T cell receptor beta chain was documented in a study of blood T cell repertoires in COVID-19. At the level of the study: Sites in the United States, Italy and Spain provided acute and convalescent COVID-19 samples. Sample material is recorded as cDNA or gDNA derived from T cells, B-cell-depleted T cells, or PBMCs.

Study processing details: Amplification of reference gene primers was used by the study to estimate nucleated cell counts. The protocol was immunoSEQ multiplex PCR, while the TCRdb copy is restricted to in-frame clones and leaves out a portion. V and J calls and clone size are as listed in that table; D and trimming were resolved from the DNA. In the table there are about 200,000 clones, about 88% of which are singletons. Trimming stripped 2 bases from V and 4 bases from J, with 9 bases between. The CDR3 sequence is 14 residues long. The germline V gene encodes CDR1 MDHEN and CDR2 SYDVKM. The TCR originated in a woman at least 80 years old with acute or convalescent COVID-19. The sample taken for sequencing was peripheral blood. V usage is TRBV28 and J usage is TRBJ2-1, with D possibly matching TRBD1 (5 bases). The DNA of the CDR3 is TGTGCCAGCAGTTTACAGGGCACTTACAATGAGCAGTTCTTC. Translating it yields CASSLQGTYNEQFF.